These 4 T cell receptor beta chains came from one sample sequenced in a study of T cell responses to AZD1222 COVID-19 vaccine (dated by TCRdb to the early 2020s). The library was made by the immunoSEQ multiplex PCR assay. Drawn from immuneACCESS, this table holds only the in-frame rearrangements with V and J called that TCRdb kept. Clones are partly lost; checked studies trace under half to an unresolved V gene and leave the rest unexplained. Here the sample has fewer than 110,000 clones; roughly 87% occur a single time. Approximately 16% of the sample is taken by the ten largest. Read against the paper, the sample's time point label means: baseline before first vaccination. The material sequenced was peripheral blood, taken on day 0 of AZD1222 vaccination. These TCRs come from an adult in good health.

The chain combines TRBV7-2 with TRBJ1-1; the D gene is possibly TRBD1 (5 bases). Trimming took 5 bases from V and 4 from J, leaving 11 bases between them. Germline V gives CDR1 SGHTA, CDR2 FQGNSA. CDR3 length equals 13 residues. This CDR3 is CASSGGVGTEAFF. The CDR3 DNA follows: TGTGCCAGCAGCGGAGGGGTTGGCACTGAAGCTTTCTTT.

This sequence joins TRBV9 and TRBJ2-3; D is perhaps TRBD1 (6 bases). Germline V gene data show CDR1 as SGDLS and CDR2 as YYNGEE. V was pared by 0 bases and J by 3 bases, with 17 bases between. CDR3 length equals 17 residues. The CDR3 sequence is CASSVGPGTLSTDTQYF. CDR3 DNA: TGTGCCAGCAGCGTAGGCCCGGGGACACTTTCTACAGATACGCAGTATTTT.

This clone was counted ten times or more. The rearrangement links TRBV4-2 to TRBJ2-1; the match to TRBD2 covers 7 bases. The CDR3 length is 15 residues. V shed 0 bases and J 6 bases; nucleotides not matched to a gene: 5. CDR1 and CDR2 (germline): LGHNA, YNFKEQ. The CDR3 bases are TGTGCCAGCAGCCAAGAGCCAGGGAGGGGCAATGAGCAGTTCTTC. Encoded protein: CASSQEPGRGNEQFF.

The CDR3 coding sequence is TGTGCCAGCAGCTTAGGTTCTAGCGGAGTAGGAGATACGCAGTATTTT. As protein: CASSLGSSGVGDTQYF. This chain connects TRBV7-3 to TRBJ2-3, with 7 bases that match TRBD2. Losses at the gene ends were 2 bases for V and 5 bases for J; bases not matched to a gene: 10. This CDR3 is built from 16 residues. From germline, CDR1 is SGHTA and CDR2 FQGTGA. The variable domain in full, with the rest retrieved from reference TRBV7-3 and TRBJ2-3, is GAGVSQTPSNKVTEKGKYVELRCDPISGHTALYWYRQSLGQGPEFLIYFQGTGAADDSGLPNDRFFAVRPEGSVSTLKIQRTERGDSAVYLCASSLGSSGVGDTQYFGPGTRLTVL.